What follows are 22 T cell receptor beta chains derived from one specimen sequenced in a study of response to subunit inactivated influenza vaccine. TCRdb ran MiXCR on the RT-PCR reads and lists one entry per CDR3 protein. The data hold about 700,000 distinct CDR3 sequences, with approximately 13% observed a single time. This material consisted of PBMCs from blood, taken approximately 15 days before vaccination. Receptor source: a middle-aged man who received an inactivated influenza vaccine.

This clonotype was counted only a few times. The V call is TRBV7-2, the J call TRBJ2-2, with TRBD2 matching 11 bases. The J segment lost 2 bases and the V segment lost 0 bases, leaving 5 bases of the junction unmatched. Germline-derived CDR1 and CDR2 are SGHTA and FQGNSA. The CDR3 runs 18 residues. The chain's CDR3 is CASSLALLAGDNTGELFF. CDR3 coding DNA: TGTGCCAGCAGCTTAGCCCTACTAGCGGGGGATAACACCGGGGAGCTGTTTTTT. The whole variable domain, filled in from reference TRBV7-2 and TRBJ2-2, reads GAGVSQSPSNKVTEKGKDVELRCDPISGHTALYWYRQSLGQGLEFLIYFQGNSAPDKSGLPSDRFSAERTGGSVSTLTIQRTQQEDSAVYLCASSLALLAGDNTGELFFGEGSRLTVL.

In DNA form, the CDR3 reads TGTGCCAGCAGTACCCCCGTAGGGATATCGGACATTCAGTACTTC. This translates into CASSTPVGISDIQYF. The chain carries TRBV28 and TRBJ2-4; D gene unclear. CDR1 is MDHEN, CDR2 SYDVKM, per germline. Deletions cut 5 bases from V and 8 bases from J, with 19 bases between. This CDR3 is built from 15 residues. Drawing the rest from reference TRBV28 and TRBJ2-4, the complete variable domain is DVKVTQSSRYLVKRTGEKVFLECVQDMDHENMFWYRQDPGLGLRLIYFSYDVKMKEKGDIPEGYSVSREKKERFSLILESASTNQTSMYLCASSTPVGISDIQYFGAGTRLSVL.

The gene calls are TRBV15 and TRBJ2-3; 7 nucleotides line up with TRBD2. Germline-derived CDR1 and CDR2 are LNHNV and YYDKDF (reference sequence). The CDR3 covers 19 residues. J gave up 3 bases and V 2 bases, and 17 bases lay outside the gene matches. The CDR3 sequence is CATSRTPHLAALITDTQYF. Written as DNA, the CDR3 is TGTGCCACCAGCAGAACTCCTCATCTAGCGGCCCTAATAACAGATACGCAGTATTTT.

The table lists this clonotype with a few counts. The chain carries TRBV30 and TRBJ1-2, with 9 bases matching TRBD1. The germline V gene has CDR1 GTSNPN and CDR2 SVGIG (reference sequence). V lost 2 bases to trimming and J lost 7 bases; unmatched junction nucleotides: 8. CDR3 length: 14 amino acids. CDR3 region: CAWSPDGQGTGYTF. CDR3 DNA sequence: TGTGCCTGGAGTCCCGATGGACAGGGGACTGGCTACACCTTC.

The table lists this clonotype with many counts. The V gene is TRBV29-1, the J gene TRBJ1-1; D not certain. Germline-derived CDR1 and CDR2 are SQVTM and ANQGSEA. The length of the CDR3 is 11 residues. With 7 bases removed from V and 8 bases from J, the gap between germline ends came to 14 bases. The chain's CDR3 is CSGAESKEAFF. In DNA form, the CDR3 reads TGCAGCGGTGCCGAGTCGAAAGAAGCTTTCTTT.

This chain connects TRBV13 to TRBJ2-7; 10 positions match TRBD1. The CDR3 runs 15 residues. V was clipped by 4 bases and J by 3 bases; unmatched bases: 6. Germline V gene sequence: CDR1 PRHDT, CDR2 FYEKMQ (reference sequence). The CDR3 nucleotides read TGTGCCAGCAGCTCGGACAGGGGGTTATTCTACGAGCAGTACTTC. Its translation: CASSSDRGLFYEQYF.

V gene TRBV20-1 combines with J gene TRBJ2-3, with 12 positions matching TRBD2. With V trimmed by 1 base and J by 0 bases, 5 bases remained unmatched. There are 17 residues in the CDR3. The germline gives CDR1 DFQATT, CDR2 SNEGSKA (reference sequence). The CDR3 sequence is CSARAAGTSGSTDTQYF. The CDR3 region has the DNA TGCAGTGCTAGAGCTGCAGGGACTAGCGGGAGCACAGATACGCAGTATTTT.

V and J are TRBV29-1 and TRBJ1-1; the D is unclear. CDR3 length: 12 residues. V gave up 4 bases and J gave up 6 bases, with 12 bases separating them. The V gene's germline CDR1 is SQVTM and CDR2 ANQGSEA. The CDR3 loop is CSVVQSNAEAFF. In DNA form, the CDR3 reads TGCAGCGTTGTACAGAGTAACGCTGAAGCTTTCTTT.

This clonotype has just a few counts. The rearrangement joins TRBV14 to TRBJ2-3; the match to TRBD2 covers 7 bases. CDR1 is SGHDN, CDR2 FVKESK, per germline. With V trimmed by 6 bases and J by 8 bases, 8 bases remained unmatched. This CDR3 is built from 13 residues. In DNA form, the CDR3 reads TGTGCCAGCAGTCGGACTAGTGCGGCTACGCAGTATTTT. As protein: CASSRTSAATQYF.

The chain combines TRBV12-3 or TRBV12-4 with TRBJ2-1, with a possible D match to TRBD1 (6 bases). Deletions cut 6 bases from V and 3 bases from J, with 18 bases between. The CDR3 has 16 residues. The CDR3 region is CASSPPGGGLYNEQFF. CDR3 bases: TGTGCCAGCAGCCCCCCTGGGGGCGGGCTCTACAATGAGCAGTTCTTC.

This clonotype has only a few counts. The V call is TRBV3-1, the J call TRBJ2-1; TRBD1 agrees at 8 bases. V lost 1 base to trimming and J lost 9 bases; unmatched junction nucleotides: 5. CDR1 LGHDT and CDR2 YNNKEL come from the germline V gene (reference sequence). This CDR3 contains 14 residues. This CDR3 reads CASSQVQGASEQFF. In DNA, the CDR3 is TGTGCCAGCAGCCAAGTTCAGGGGGCAAGTGAGCAGTTCTTC.

The CDR3 loop is CASSQAGRTGVSYNEQFF. Here the CDR3 DNA reads TGTGCCAGCAGTCAAGCCGGTAGGACAGGGGTATCCTACAATGAGCAGTTCTTC. The V call is TRBV7-6, the J call TRBJ2-1, with TRBD1 matching over 9 bases. The J segment lost 1 base and the V segment lost 6 bases, leaving 13 bases of the junction unmatched. CDR1 and CDR2 (germline): SGHVS, FNYEAQ. This CDR3 is built from 18 residues.

This clonotype was seen many times. The rearrangement joins TRBV7-2 to TRBJ2-1, with TRBD2 matching over 9 bases. The germline V gene has CDR1 SGHTA and CDR2 FQGNSA. CDR3 length: 16 residues. The V and J ends lost 0 bases and 2 bases, in that order; junction bases with no gene match: 2. For the CDR3, the DNA is TGTGCCAGCAGCTTAGCTGCTAGCGGGGCCTACAATGAGCAGTTCTTC. This sequence encodes CASSLAASGAYNEQFF.

The J gene is TRBJ2-1, the V gene TRBV20-1; 8 nucleotides align to TRBD1. This CDR3 comprises 15 residues. Trimming cost V 3 bases and J 8 bases; bases outside gene matches: 12. Germline values: CDR1 DFQATT, CDR2 SNEGSKA (reference sequence). DNA of the CDR3: TGCAGTGCTAGTTCGAGTCAGGGGGCGCGAGATGAGCAGTTCTTC. The encoded protein is CSASSSQGARDEQFF.

This clonotype was counted a few times. The genes are TRBV18 and TRBJ1-4; a possible D gene is TRBD1 (5 bases). The CDR3 length is 16 residues. V lost 3 bases and J lost 3, with 14 bases in between. Germline values: CDR1 KGHSH, CDR2 LQKENI. Here the CDR3 reads CASSPTVGVANEKLFF. For the CDR3, the DNA is TGTGCCAGCTCACCCACGGTAGGGGTGGCTAATGAAAAACTGTTTTTT. Full variable domain (rest looked up from reference TRBV18 and TRBJ1-4): NAGVMQNPRHLVRRRGQEARLRCSPMKGHSHVYWYRQLPEEGLKFMVYLQKENIIDESGMPKERFSAEFPKEGPSILRIQQVVRGDSAAYFCASSPTVGVANEKLFFGSGTQLSVL.

This clonotype was observed a few times. The chain links TRBV15 to TRBJ1-3, with D possibly being TRBD1 (5 bases). The CDR3 runs to 17 residues. Germline lookup yields CDR1 LNHNV and CDR2 YYDKDF (reference sequence). The germline V and J ends were trimmed by 3 bases and 1 base, with 16 bases remaining between them. The CDR3: CATSRGLGRSSGNTIYF. The CDR3 DNA reads TGTGCCACCAGCAGGGGATTGGGACGGTCATCTGGAAACACCATATATTTT.

The chain carries TRBV10-3 and TRBJ2-1; 10 bases match TRBD2. Germline V gene data show CDR1 as ENHRY and CDR2 as SYGVKD. J was trimmed by 4 bases and V by 10 bases; bases with no gene match: 7. This CDR3 region has 14 residues. The CDR3 loop is CASIASGGYNEQFF. CDR3 DNA: TGTGCCAGCATTGCTAGCGGGGGTTACAATGAGCAGTTCTTC.

The V call is TRBV12-3 or TRBV12-4, the J call TRBJ2-2; the D is unclear. The V and J ends lost 4 bases and 4 bases respectively, with 7 bases between them. The CDR3 is made up of 13 amino acids. In DNA, the CDR3 is TGTGCCAGCAGTTCGGTCCGCACCGGGGAGCTGTTTTTT. Translating gives CASSSVRTGELFF.

This chain joins TRBV7-9 and TRBJ2-5, with 9 nucleotides matching TRBD2. Germline V CDR1 and CDR2: SEHNR, FQNEAQ (reference sequence). The length of the CDR3 is 16 residues. The J segment lost 7 bases and the V segment lost 4 bases, leaving 13 bases of the junction unmatched. CDR3 loop: CASSSGPGSGGMTQYF. The DNA of the CDR3 is TGTGCCAGCAGCTCCGGTCCCGGGAGCGGGGGGATGACCCAGTACTTC.

This clonotype was recorded a few times. The gene calls are TRBV29-1 and TRBJ2-1, with D tentatively TRBD1 (6 bases). V was cut by 5 bases and J by 8 bases, with 16 bases left in between. The CDR3 loop spans 13 amino acids. Germline CDR1 reads SQVTM; CDR2 reads ANQGSEA. This CDR3 reads CSVRRTAIDEQFF. CDR3 DNA sequence: TGCAGCGTTCGTCGGACAGCGATAGATGAGCAGTTCTTC.

This clonotype has a count of ten or more. The J gene is TRBJ2-1, the V gene TRBV29-1; 8 bases fit TRBD2. CDR1 is SQVTM and CDR2 is ANQGSEA in the germline V gene. Losses at the gene ends were 5 bases for V and 0 bases for J; bases not matched to a gene: 9. The CDR3 has 16 residues. CDR3: CSVSFGGGSSYNEQFF. As DNA, the CDR3 is TGCAGCGTTAGTTTTGGCGGGGGGAGCTCCTACAATGAGCAGTTCTTC.

This clonotype appeared a few times. The CDR3 DNA is TGTGCCAGCACAGTAGACAGAACAAACTATGGCTACACCTTC. This translates into CASTVDRTNYGYTF. J is TRBJ1-2 and V is TRBV2; tentatively, D is TRBD1 (5 bases). V was pared by 7 bases and J by 2 bases, with 14 bases between. Germline V gene sequence: CDR1 SNHLY, CDR2 FYNNEI. The CDR3 contains 14 residues.